This TCR beta chain was documented in a study of T-cell memory formation after mild COVID-19. TCRdb fed the 5' RACE reads into MiXCR, producing one record per CDR3 protein. The profile shows a few hundred thousand distinct CDR3 sequences, approximately 9% of them singletons. Trimming pared 4 bases from V and 3 bases from J, leaving 12 bases between. There are 14 residues in the CDR3. Germline CDR1 is SEHNR and CDR2 is FQNEAQ (reference sequence). Study conclusions and caveats: A second wave expanding day 15 to 37 was CD4+-biased; contracting clones were balanced.

In this sample, this clonotype turned up a few times. What it recognizes is unknown. The receptor's source is a man younger than 35 who had mild COVID-19 (a few samples of this study predate the infection). Cell type and time point are not known. The chain uses TRBV7-9 and TRBJ1-1, with a possible D match to TRBD1 (6 bases). Material for sequencing was PBMCs or a T cell subset sorted from them (not recorded which). CDR3 protein: CASSSTGKDTEAFF. The CDR3 DNA reads TGTGCCAGCAGCTCTACAGGGAAGGACACTGAAGCTTTCTTT.